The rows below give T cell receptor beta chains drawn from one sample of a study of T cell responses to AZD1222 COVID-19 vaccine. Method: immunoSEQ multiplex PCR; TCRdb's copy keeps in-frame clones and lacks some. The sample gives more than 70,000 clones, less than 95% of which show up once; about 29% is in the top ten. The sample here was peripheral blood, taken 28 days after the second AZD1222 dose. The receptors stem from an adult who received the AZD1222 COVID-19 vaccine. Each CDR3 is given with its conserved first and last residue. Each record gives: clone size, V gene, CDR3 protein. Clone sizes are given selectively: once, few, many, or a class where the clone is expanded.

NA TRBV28 CASSLIPGARSPLHF
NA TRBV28 CASSPFYEQFF
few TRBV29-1 CSVEIWTGTYGYTF
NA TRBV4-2 CASSLYQESTDTQYF
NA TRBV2 CASSEPPGDTQYF
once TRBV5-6 CASSLRGGDNSPLHF
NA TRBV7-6 CASSTGGLSGELFF
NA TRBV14 CASSRVTGWTEAFF
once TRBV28 CASNPPTYGANEKLFF
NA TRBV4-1 CASSLSGAVNSQETQYF
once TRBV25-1 CASRTSWRNTGELFF
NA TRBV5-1 CASSLVPRNTGELFF
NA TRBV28 CASSLRAGGSYEQYF
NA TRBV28 CASSLARNTEAFF
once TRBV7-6 CASSSGAGENFGEQYF
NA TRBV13 CASSLEGGYEQYF
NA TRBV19 CASSIGTRNQPQHF
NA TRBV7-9 CASSLDLTNEQYF
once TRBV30 CAWSRARNTEAFF
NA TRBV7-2 CASSLDGTGSYEQYF
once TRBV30 CAWSSGSETQYF
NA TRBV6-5 CASSRGGGSSYEQYF
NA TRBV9 CASSVVFGGNSYEQYF
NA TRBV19 CASRGRVASGRAGELFF
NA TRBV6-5 CASRAGGRETQYF
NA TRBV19 CASRLWVTARNTEAFF
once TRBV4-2 CASSQSGQHGELFF
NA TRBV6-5 CAGGHLKETQYF
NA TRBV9 CASSAGTVLQETQYF
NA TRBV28 CASSTTSPGYTF
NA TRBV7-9 CASSNLGTGSNSSLHF
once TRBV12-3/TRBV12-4 CASRRQGRGYTF
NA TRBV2 CASTRGPHTGELFF
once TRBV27 CASSPTPGGPEQYF
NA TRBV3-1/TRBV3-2 CASSQESVMGARGNTIYF
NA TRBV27 CASSPRTGGLYEQYF
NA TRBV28 CASSQDVNTEAFF
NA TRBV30 CAWERTSATDTQYF
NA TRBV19 CASTEGYGYTF
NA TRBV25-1 CASRFSDTQYF
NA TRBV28 CASSPGGDGYGYTF
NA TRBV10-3 CAISEITTGNTIYF
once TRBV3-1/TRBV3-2 CASSLGRTDTQYF
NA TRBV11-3 CASSLGGGTQYF
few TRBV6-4 CASSDAGGGGSDTQYF
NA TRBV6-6 CASYERNYNEQFF
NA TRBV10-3 CAIGGTGDTEAFF
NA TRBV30 CAWGPTGDYNEQFF
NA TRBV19 CASSNHRGYYEQYF
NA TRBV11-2 CASSLELAGSTDTQYF
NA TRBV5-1 CASWTGLQETQYF
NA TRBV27 CASSYRGPGANEKLFF
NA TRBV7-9 CASSISLGLAGSTDTQYF
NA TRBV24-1 CATSDSLGGRSSYNEQFF